This T cell receptor (beta chain) was recovered during a study of OX40 agonist ivuxolimab in advanced cancers. Assay: immunoSEQ multiplex PCR; the TCRdb copy retains only in-frame clones and omits some. This table has some 45,000 clones, roughly 82% appearing once. The trim removed 6 bases at V and 4 bases at J, leaving 6 bases unmatched. Germline V gene data show CDR1 as LNHDA and CDR2 as SQIVND (reference sequence). The CDR3 totals 13 residues. The rearrangement links TRBV19 to TRBJ2-7; TRBD1 aligns across 7 bases. The sequence derives from an adult with an advanced solid tumor such as melanoma, head and neck, liver or kidney cancer. Material: CD4+ or CD8+ T cells sorted from blood, obtained in a trial of the OX40 agonist ivuxolimab. CDR3 bases: TGTGCCAGTAGCCAGGGACAGTGGTACGAGCAGTACTTC. This gives the protein CASSQGQWYEQYF.